Presented here are 22 T cell receptor beta chains from one specimen sequenced in a study of cytomegalovirus exposure and HLA in healthy donors. Primers included in the PCR were 60 Vbeta and 13 Jbeta primers. Libraries were prepared by immunoSEQ multiplex PCR; TCRdb keeps only in-frame clonotypes and omits some of them. The profile shows under 100,000 clones, 63% of them singletons. The specimen sequenced was PBMCs. The receptors were sampled from a woman aged 40 to 49 in good health and CMV-seropositive.

The chain is built from TRBV19 and TRBJ2-3, with 10 bases that match TRBD2. Germline lookup yields CDR1 LNHDA and CDR2 SQIVND (reference sequence). CDR3 length: 16 amino acids. Trimming at V came to 3 bases and at J to 6 bases, leaving 9 bases not matched to a gene. The DNA of the CDR3 is TGTGCCAGTAGTATTGTGGCTAGCGGGAGAGGCGATACGCAGTATTTT. Protein product: CASSIVASGRGDTQYF. Supplemented by reference TRBV19 and TRBJ2-3, the full variable domain reads DGGITQSPKYLFRKEGQNVTLSCEQNLNHDAMYWYRQDPGQGLRLIYYSQIVNDFQKGDIAEGYSVSREKKESFPLTVTSAQKNPTAFYLCASSIVASGRGDTQYFGPGTRLTVL.

This clone was seen a handful of times. The chain recombines TRBV6-5 with TRBJ1-5; D is unresolved. Germline CDR1 reads MNHEY; CDR2 reads SVGAGI. V lost 1 base to trimming and J lost 5 bases, with 15 bases between them. The CDR3 loop spans 16 amino acids. The CDR3 nucleotides read TGTGCCAGCAGTTACTTCCCTTTCGGGTCGGATCAGCCCCAGCATTTT. Encoded protein: CASSYFPFGSDQPQHF.

This clone was seen only a few times. CDR3 amino acids: CASNKFTDTQYF. As DNA, the CDR3 is TGTGCCAGCAACAAGTTTACAGATACGCAGTATTTT. V is TRBV2 and J is TRBJ2-3; no reliable D call. The V and J ends lost 7 bases and 3 bases respectively, with 8 bases between them. The CDR3 is made up of 12 amino acids. CDR1 is SNHLY and CDR2 is FYNNEI in the germline V gene.

The chain joins TRBV30 to TRBJ1-3; D is possibly TRBD1 (6 bases). CDR3 length: 16 amino acids. Germline V gene data show CDR1 as GTSNPN and CDR2 as SVGIG (reference sequence). Trimming removed 1 base from V and 0 bases from J, with 13 bases in between. CDR3 residues: CAWSGDIAHSGNTIYF. CDR3 DNA: TGTGCCTGGAGTGGGGACATAGCTCACTCTGGAAACACCATATATTTT.

This clone was seen a handful of times. V and J are TRBV28 and TRBJ2-5; D remains unclear. V was pared by 6 bases and J by 0 bases, with 8 bases between. From germline, CDR1 is MDHEN and CDR2 SYDVKM. The CDR3 length is 13 residues. DNA for the CDR3: TGTGCCAGCAGCGCCCTAGACCAAGAGACCCAGTACTTC. The encoded protein is CASSALDQETQYF.

This clone appeared a single time. This chain joins TRBV5-1 and TRBJ2-7; 9 nucleotides match TRBD2. The CDR3 is 16 residues long. V was clipped by 3 bases and J by 2 bases; unmatched bases: 9. The germline V gene encodes CDR1 SGHRS and CDR2 YFSETQ. Here the CDR3 DNA reads TGCGCCAGCAGCTCGCAACTAGCGGGCCCCGCCTACGAGCAGTACTTC. Translating it yields CASSSQLAGPAYEQYF.

The chain couples TRBV5-1 to TRBJ2-3; 9 nucleotides align to TRBD1. With V trimmed by 4 bases and J by 4 bases, 1 base remained unmatched. CDR1 and CDR2 (germline): SGHRS, YFSETQ. This CDR3 region has 13 residues. CDR3 loop: CASSRQGADTQYF. The CDR3 DNA reads TGCGCCAGCAGCCGACAGGGGGCAGATACGCAGTATTTT.

The chain employs TRBV27 and TRBJ2-3; 9 bases map to TRBD2. V lost 2 bases, J lost 7 bases, and 1 base stayed unmatched. This CDR3 has 13 residues. Per germline, CDR1 MNHEY and CDR2 SMNVEV (reference sequence). CDR3 nucleotides: TGTGCCAGCAGTTTAGGACTAGCGAATACGCAGTATTTT. Protein: CASSLGLANTQYF.

The CDR3 sequence is CASSPVGGSGYEQYF. DNA of the CDR3: TGTGCCAGCAGCCCAGTAGGGGGCTCGGGGTACGAGCAGTACTTC. The rearrangement joins TRBV7-2 to TRBJ2-7, with 7 bases identical to TRBD1. Trimming removed 5 bases from V and 4 bases from J; junction bases left unmatched: 11. The CDR3 has 15 residues. Germline V gene sequence: CDR1 SGHTA, CDR2 FQGNSA. The full variable domain, with the rest looked up from reference TRBV7-2 and TRBJ2-7, is GAGVSQSPSNKVTEKGKDVELRCDPISGHTALYWYRQSLGQGLEFLIYFQGNSAPDKSGLPSDRFSAERTGGSVSTLTIQRTQQEDSAVYLCASSPVGGSGYEQYFGPGTRLTVT.

The rearrangement links TRBV15 to TRBJ1-5, with D maybe TRBD1 (6 bases). The germline CDR1 and CDR2 sequences are LNHNV and YYDKDF (reference sequence). V was pared by 0 bases and J by 9 bases, with 15 bases between. The CDR3 has 15 amino acids. CDR3 sequence (DNA): TGTGCCACCAGCAGAGATACAGGGACCCCCACGCCCCAGCATTTT. It specifies CATSRDTGTPTPQHF.

J is TRBJ1-1 and V is TRBV11-2; TRBD1 matches at 7 bases. The germline V gene encodes CDR1 SGHAT and CDR2 FQNNGV. V was clipped by 5 bases and J by 4 bases; unmatched bases: 10. The CDR3 consists of 15 residues. The CDR3: CASSAHRGFGTEAFF. CDR3 in DNA: TGTGCCAGCAGCGCTCACAGGGGTTTTGGCACTGAAGCTTTCTTT.

J is TRBJ1-2 and V is TRBV7-8; 9 bases match TRBD1. With 6 bases clipped from V and 3 bases from J, the junction kept 8 bases outside the gene matches. From germline, CDR1 is SGHVS and CDR2 FQNEAQ. This CDR3 is 15 amino acids long. In DNA form, the CDR3 reads TGTGCCAGCAGACATACAGGGGGCGCGGACTATGGCTACACCTTC. Translation gives CASRHTGGADYGYTF.

The chain carries TRBV9 and TRBJ2-7, with 12 positions matching TRBD2. Germline values: CDR1 SGDLS, CDR2 YYNGEE. V lost 0 bases and J lost 4; bases outside the gene matches: 11. The CDR3 is made up of 18 amino acids. The CDR3 region is CASSVVRLAGALGYEQYF. DNA for the CDR3: TGTGCCAGCAGCGTAGTACGACTAGCGGGGGCTCTTGGATACGAGCAGTACTTC.

This chain links TRBV27 with TRBJ2-1; 7 nucleotides match TRBD2. The V gene's germline CDR1 is MNHEY and CDR2 SMNVEV (reference sequence). The CDR3 length is 15 residues. Unmatched junction bases numbered 7, after V lost 3 bases and J lost 5 bases. The CDR3 reads CASSFAGRVDNEQFF. The DNA for the CDR3 is TGTGCCAGCAGTTTTGCGGGGAGGGTAGACAATGAGCAGTTCTTC.

The rearrangement joins TRBV5-4 to TRBJ2-3, with 7 nucleotides matching TRBD2. CDR1 is SGHNT, CDR2 YYREEE, per germline (reference sequence). V lost 1 base and J lost 0; bases outside the gene matches: 5. The CDR3 is 16 amino acids. The CDR3 region is CASSLRTSWSTDTQYF. The CDR3 DNA is TGTGCCAGCAGCTTGAGGACTAGTTGGAGCACAGATACGCAGTATTTT. The full variable domain, its missing parts supplied by reference TRBV5-4 and TRBJ2-3, is ETGVTQSPTHLIKTRGQQVTLRCSSQSGHNTVSWYQQALGQGPQFIFQYYREEENGRGNFPPRFSGLQFPNYSSELNVNALELDDSALYLCASSLRTSWSTDTQYFGPGTRLTVL.

The chain links TRBV18 to TRBJ1-2; weak D call: TRBD1 (5 bases). Germline V CDR1 and CDR2: KGHSH, LQKENI. With 4 bases removed from V and 8 bases from J, the gap between germline ends came to 32 bases. CDR3 size: 19 residues. CDR3 bases: TGTGCCAGCTCACAAACCCTTCCAGGGATGAACCCCTCCTCCGGCGGCTACACCTTC. Translation: CASSQTLPGMNPSSGGYTF.

The table lists this clone with a few counts. The J gene is TRBJ1-1, the V gene TRBV10-3; the D gene is possibly TRBD1 (5 bases). This CDR3 comprises 15 residues. V lost 3 bases, J lost 6 bases, and 17 bases lay in between. CDR1 is ENHRY and CDR2 is SYGVKD in the germline V gene. In nucleotides, the CDR3 is TGTGCCATCAGTGACGGGGGGAAAGTTGGCGCTGAAGCTTTCTTT. It codes for CAISDGGKVGAEAFF.

This rearrangement joins TRBV6-6 to TRBJ2-7, with 9 bases matching TRBD1. J gave up 2 bases and V 7 bases, and 6 bases lay outside the gene matches. The CDR3 spans 14 residues. Germline V gives CDR1 MNHNY, CDR2 SVGAGI (reference sequence). The CDR3 region is CASTQGQGAYEQYF. For the CDR3, the DNA is TGTGCCAGCACCCAGGGACAGGGAGCCTACGAGCAGTACTTC.

The DNA of the CDR3 is TGTGCCAGCAGTTACGGTCAGGACACCGGGGAGCTGTTTTTT. Encoded protein: CASSYGQDTGELFF. The gene calls are TRBV6-5 and TRBJ2-2; D is ambiguous. V was clipped by 2 bases and J by 3 bases, with 7 bases between them. From germline, CDR1 is MNHEY and CDR2 SVGAGI. The CDR3 has 14 residues.

This clone was observed a handful of times. V is TRBV9 and J is TRBJ2-1; tentative D call: TRBD1 (6 bases). V lost 4 bases to trimming and J lost 4 bases, with 12 bases between them. Germline loops: CDR1 SGDLS, CDR2 YYNGEE. The CDR3 contains 14 residues. The CDR3 protein is CASSPQDSYNEQFF. CDR3 nucleotides: TGTGCCAGCAGCCCTCAGGACAGTTACAATGAGCAGTTCTTC.

The chain has TRBV2 and TRBJ2-1; possibly TRBD1 for D (5 bases). Trimming cost V 1 base and J 8 bases, with 15 bases left between them. The CDR3 loop spans 15 amino acids. Germline CDR1 and CDR2: SNHLY and FYNNEI. The CDR3 protein is CASSEDSTGVHEQFF. The DNA for the CDR3 is TGTGCCAGCAGTGAAGATTCTACAGGAGTGCATGAGCAGTTCTTC.

V usage is TRBV27 and J usage is TRBJ2-2; TRBD2 aligns across 8 bases. V shed 0 bases and J 2 bases; nucleotides not matched to a gene: 5. The CDR3 runs 17 residues. Germline V CDR1 and CDR2: MNHEY, SMNVEV (reference sequence). The CDR3 reads CASSLSPLAENTGELFF. The CDR3 DNA is TGTGCCAGCAGTTTATCCCCACTAGCGGAAAACACCGGGGAGCTGTTTTTT.